The entry below describes one T cell receptor (beta chain). Repertoires were generated with immunoSEQ multiplex PCR, while TCRdb's copy carries only in-frame clones and drops some. Of over 50,000 clones in the sample, under 90% are singletons; the top ten hold over 9.5%. Trimming cost V 5 bases and J 4 bases, with 17 bases left between them. The germline CDR1 and CDR2 sequences are SEHNR and FQNEAQ (reference sequence). This CDR3 has 16 amino acids. The sample is drawn from a study of control samples from healthy donors and cancer patients. The genes are TRBV7-9 and TRBJ1-4; a possible D gene is TRBD1 (6 bases). Sequencing input: blood. The receptor comes from a man aged 65 to 85 in good health. In DNA form, the CDR3 reads TGTGCCAGCAGCCCCCCCACAGGGTATAGTAATGAAAAACTGTTTTTT. This translates into CASSPPTGYSNEKLFF.